This T cell receptor beta chain was identified during a study of regulatory T cells. The study's findings and limits: In CD3G-deficient patients, conventional CD4+ T cells were enriched for hydrophobic CDR3 residues at positions 6 and 7.

The PCR used 52 TRBV and 13 TRBJ primers. Data came from immunoSEQ multiplex PCR; TCRdb stores just in-frame clones and leaves some out. The profile covers under 35,000 clones, with 93% appearing a single time and about 1% taken by the ten largest. The CDR3 runs to 14 residues. The V gene lost 3 bases and the J gene lost 6 bases, with 14 bases spanning the gap. Germline CDR1 and CDR2: SGHRS and YFSETQ. A couple of CD3G-deficient patients had more severe autoimmunity; all had some. As to this clone: Its specificity is not known.

The receptor comes from a child aged 2-9 years with CD3G deficiency. Sample: conventional CD4+ T cells sorted from blood. The genes are TRBV5-1 and TRBJ2-3; D might be TRBD1 (5 bases). This chain's CDR3 is CASSWMGRADTQYF. DNA for the CDR3: TGCGCCAGCAGCTGGATGGGGCGAGCGGATACGCAGTATTTT.